The present T cell receptor beta chain was sequenced within a study of blood T cell repertoires in COVID-19. Produced via immunoSEQ multiplex PCR; TCRdb's table is partial and in-frame only. The sample contains roughly 69,000 clones, more than 65% of which appear only once. The CDR3 covers 15 residues. The germline V gene has CDR1 KGHSH and CDR2 LQKENI. Trimming took 0 bases from V and 1 from J, leaving 9 bases between them. Input material: peripheral blood. This rearrangement joins TRBV18 to TRBJ2-5; D is unresolved. This sequence was found in a woman aged 45-65 years with acute or convalescent COVID-19. The CDR3: CASSPPGPGQETQYF. In DNA form, the CDR3 reads TGTGCCAGCTCACCACCGGGCCCAGGCCAAGAGACCCAGTACTTC.